These T cell receptor beta chains were read from a single sample in a study of blood T cell repertoires in COVID-19. Libraries were prepared by immunoSEQ multiplex PCR; TCRdb keeps only in-frame clonotypes and omits some of them. The data show just over 650,000 clones, 80% to 90% seen once. Sequencing was performed on peripheral blood. The receptor source for this set is a woman under 30 with acute or convalescent COVID-19. Both conserved end residues are part of each CDR3. Each record gives: D gene, J gene, clone size, V gene, CDR3 protein, CDR3 DNA. The D gene is left open where the match is weak. The size of a clone is reported for some rows only, either as once, few or many, or as a class for expanded clones.

>-|TRBJ1-1|-|TRBV6-5
CASRLDRNTEAFF
TGTGCCAGCAGATTGGACAGGAACACTGAAGCTTTCTTT
>-|TRBJ1-6|-|TRBV9
CASSRQGNSPLHF
TGTGCCAGCAGTAGGCAGGGTAATTCACCCCTCCACTTT
>TRBD1|TRBJ2-3|-|TRBV5-5
CASSQYTGGGTDTQYF
TGTGCCAGCAGCCAGTATACAGGGGGTGGGACAGATACGCAGTATTTT
>TRBD1|TRBJ2-3|-|TRBV24-1
CATSEVRGRDYTDTQYF
TGTGCCACCAGTGAGGTAAGGGGGCGAGATTACACAGATACGCAGTATTTT
>-|TRBJ2-1|-|TRBV2
CASGGLNYNEQFF
TGTGCCAGCGGGGGCTTGAATTACAATGAGCAGTTCTTC
>-|TRBJ1-1|-|TRBV19
CASSMGSLGVKNTEAFF
TGTGCCAGTAGTATGGGCAGTCTGGGCGTAAAGAACACTGAAGCTTTCTTT
>-|TRBJ1-1|-|TRBV4-1
CASSQDGLLNTEAFF
TGCGCCAGCAGCCAAGATGGACTCCTGAACACTGAAGCTTTCTTT
>-|TRBJ1-6|-|TRBV7-8
CASRRQVSPLHF
TGTGCCAGCAGACGACAGGTCTCACCCCTCCACTTT
>TRBD1|TRBJ2-3|few|TRBV13
CASSSTGGPLTDTQYF
TGTGCCAGCAGCTCGACAGGGGGCCCCCTCACAGATACGCAGTATTTT
>TRBD2|TRBJ2-5|-|TRBV12-5
CASGLTRGGLETQYF
TGTGCTAGTGGTTTGACGCGGGGGGGCTTAGAGACCCAGTACTTC
>-|TRBJ1-2|-|TRBV4-1
CASSQAGVGRYGYTF
TGCGCCAGCAGCCAAGCGGGGGTTGGTCGGTATGGCTACACCTTC
>TRBD1|TRBJ1-1|-|TRBV10-3
CAISSGQGTEAFF
TGTGCCATCAGTTCCGGACAGGGGACTGAAGCTTTCTTT
>-|TRBJ1-2|-|TRBV10-2
CASSEEGAIGGYTF
TGCGCCAGCAGTGAAGAGGGCGCTATAGGTGGCTACACCTTC
>TRBD2|TRBJ2-1|-|TRBV7-2
CASSLARTSNKFF
TGTGCCAGCAGCTTAGCGCGGACTAGCAACAAGTTCTTC
>-|TRBJ2-3|-|TRBV2
CASSRTPTDTQYF
TGTGCCAGCAGCAGAACACCCACAGATACGCAGTATTTT
>-|TRBJ1-1|-|TRBV2
CASSRTRNTEAFF
TGTGCCAGCAGCCGAACAAGGAACACTGAAGCTTTCTTT
>-|TRBJ1-1|-|TRBV19
CASSIERRVANTEAFF
TGTGCCAGTAGTATAGAGCGGCGGGTAGCGAACACTGAAGCTTTCTTT
>TRBD2|TRBJ2-1|-|TRBV5-4
CASRAGGQNEQFF
TGTGCCAGCAGGGCGGGGGGGCAAAATGAGCAGTTCTTC
>TRBD2|TRBJ2-4|-|TRBV29-1
CSVEDVGLVNDGWKNIQYF
TGCAGCGTTGAAGATGTGGGACTAGTGAATGACGGGTGGAAAAACATTCAGTACTTC
>TRBD1|TRBJ1-5|-|TRBV6-5
CASSPDRVFQPQHF
TGTGCCAGCAGTCCCGACAGGGTATTTCAGCCCCAGCATTTT
>-|TRBJ2-2|-|TRBV6-1
CASSEQGWAGELFF
TGTGCCAGCAGTGAACAGGGGTGGGCCGGGGAGCTGTTTTTT
>-|TRBJ2-4|-|TRBV19
CASSAGPKNIQYF
TGTGCCAGTAGTGCAGGGCCCAAAAACATTCAGTACTTC
>-|TRBJ1-2|-|TRBV5-1
CASSLDGSFANYGYTF
TGCGCCAGCAGCTTGGACGGTTCCTTTGCTAACTATGGCTACACCTTC
>-|TRBJ2-2|-|TRBV5-4
CASSKLTGRTGELFF
TGTGCCAGCAGCAAACTCACAGGGCGGACCGGGGAGCTGTTTTTT
>-|TRBJ1-2|-|TRBV5-5
CASSRPGGLGYTF
TGTGCCAGCAGCCGCCCGGGTGGACTTGGCTACACCTTC
>-|TRBJ1-2|-|TRBV7-9
CASSPTGLDYGYTF
TGTGCCAGCAGCCCCACAGGGTTGGACTATGGCTACACCTTC
>-|TRBJ1-4|-|TRBV14
CASSPLTTGTNEKLFF
TGTGCCAGCAGCCCCCTAACCACGGGAACTAATGAAAAACTGTTTTTT
>-|TRBJ1-2|-|TRBV24-1
CATSDLGAPGGYTF
TGTGCCACCAGTGATTTGGGGGCCCCTGGGGGCTACACCTTC
>-|TRBJ2-7|-|TRBV9
CASSVVGTDREQYF
TGTGCCAGCAGCGTAGTTGGAACAGATCGTGAGCAGTACTTC
>-|TRBJ2-2|few|TRBV11-1
CASSPNMANTGELFF
TGTGCCAGCAGCCCCAATATGGCTAACACCGGGGAGCTGTTTTTT
>TRBD2|TRBJ2-1|-|TRBV7-9
CASSPRTSVTLGDEQFF
TGTGCCAGCAGCCCGCGGACTAGCGTAACCCTGGGCGATGAGCAGTTCTTC
>-|TRBJ2-5|-|TRBV5-4
CASSSRAGLETQYF
TGTGCCAGCAGTTCGAGGGCGGGGTTGGAGACCCAGTACTTC
>-|TRBJ1-5|-|TRBV5-6
CASSRGRGFNQPQHF
TGTGCCAGCAGCCGAGGGAGGGGCTTCAATCAGCCCCAGCATTTT
>TRBD1|TRBJ1-6|-|TRBV6-2/TRBV6-3
CASSLSRQGRSPLHF
TGTGCCAGCAGCCTCTCCCGACAGGGAAGGTCACCCCTCCACTTT
>-|TRBJ1-1|-|TRBV27
CASSSLTANTEAFF
TGTGCCAGCAGTTCCTTAACAGCGAACACTGAAGCTTTCTTT
>TRBD1|TRBJ1-2|-|TRBV3-1/TRBV3-2
CASSQGRDRYGYTF
TGTGCCAGCAGCCAAGGTCGGGACAGGTATGGCTACACCTTC
>-|TRBJ1-2|few|TRBV6-2/TRBV6-3
CASSLAQGIYGYTF
TGTGCCAGCAGTCTAGCACAGGGAATCTATGGCTACACCTTC
>-|TRBJ1-1|-|TRBV7-9
CASSRQNTEAFF
TGTGCCAGCAGCAGACAGAACACTGAAGCTTTCTTT
>-|TRBJ1-2|once|TRBV6-1
CASSETEANYGYTF
TGTGCCAGCAGTGAGACTGAAGCTAACTATGGCTACACCTTC
>-|TRBJ2-1|-|TRBV7-2
CASSSQGNNEQFF
TGTGCCAGCAGCTCTCAGGGGAACAATGAGCAGTTCTTC
>-|TRBJ2-1|-|TRBV24-1
CATSDPRVTTAYNEQFF
TGTGCCACCAGTGATCCCCGGGTTACGACTGCCTACAATGAGCAGTTCTTC
>-|TRBJ1-1|-|TRBV28
CASSSLTEAFF
TGTGCCAGCAGTTCCCTCACTGAAGCTTTCTTT
>-|TRBJ2-1|-|TRBV7-9
CASSRDSYNEQFF
TGTGCCAGCAGCCGAGACTCTTACAATGAGCAGTTCTTC
>TRBD1|TRBJ2-2|-|TRBV5-4
CASSGGQGGNTGELFF
TGTGCCAGCAGCGGGGGACAGGGTGGGAACACCGGGGAGCTGTTTTTT
>-|TRBJ2-1|-|TRBV6-4
CASSTGQGNFNEQFF
TGTGCCAGCAGTACGGGCCAGGGAAATTTCAATGAGCAGTTCTTC
>-|TRBJ2-1|many|TRBV6-2/TRBV6-3
CASSPRESNEQFF
TGTGCCAGCAGCCCACGGGAATCAAATGAGCAGTTCTTC
>-|TRBJ1-1|-|TRBV9
CASSYNDGIYTEAFF
TGTGCCAGCAGCTATAATGACGGGATTTACACTGAAGCTTTCTTT